This T cell receptor beta chain was recovered during a study of naive and memory T cell subsets. Both TRBC1 and TRBC2 were covered by a beta constant-region primer of two equimolar oligonucleotides. Four rounds of PCR amplified the ligated cDNA using nested alpha and beta constant-region primers plus SP2. Ligation attached a single-stranded oligonucleotide with a 12-nucleotide UMI and the SP2 primer to the cDNA 3' end. TCRdb passed the UMI-ligation and nested PCR reads through MiXCR, listing each CDR3 protein once. The sample includes roughly 100,000 distinct CDR3 sequences, approximately 10% of them seen just once. Study observations and caveats: Naive repertoires, especially CD8, held a few larger clonotypes, possibly memory cells re-expressing CD45RA. Each distinct alpha or beta sequence counts as one clonotype.

This CDR3 contains 17 residues. Germline CDR1 and CDR2: MNHEY and SMNVEV (reference sequence). Germline trimming cut 8 bases from V and 0 bases from J; bases unmatched to any gene: 14. About this clonotype itself: What it binds is unknown.

Cells stained for CD3, CD4, CD8, CD45RA, CD27 and viability were sorted into four CD45RA/CD27 subsets. Sequenced input: naive CD4+ T cells from blood. The clonotype was recovered from a human donor in good health. V gene TRBV27 combines with J gene TRBJ2-3; TRBD1 matches at 7 bases. DNA for the CDR3: TGTGCCAGCGCGACTCGCAAAACAGGGGAAAGCACAGATACGCAGTATTTT. Residues: CASATRKTGESTDTQYF.